A selection of T cell receptor beta chains follows, all from one sample in a study of T-cell reconstitution after alpha-beta-depleted transplantation in children. Via MiXCR, TCRdb re-called the PCR reads, giving one row per CDR3 protein. This table holds some 110,000 distinct CDR3 sequences, approximately 10% found once. Sequenced here: PBMCs, sampled before TCRalphabeta/CD19-depleted stem cell transplant. The receptors stem from a boy younger than 10 with acute lymphoblastic leukemia, due to receive a stem cell transplant. CDR3s include the opening cysteine and the closing phenylalanine or tryptophan. The size of a clone is reported for some rows only, either as once, few or many, or as a class for expanded clones.

TRBJ2-1 - TRBV7-2 CASSLDGGSGNEQFF
TRBJ1-5 few TRBV9 CASSPTGGIRSNQPQHF
TRBJ2-5 few TRBV5-1 CASSYGPELEETQYF
TRBJ2-1 few TRBV20-1 CSAILRGFGYEQFF
TRBJ1-3 once TRBV28 CASSLLVIGTGAGNTIYF
TRBJ2-1 - TRBV7-3 CASSFSTSGLSEQFF
TRBJ2-1 - TRBV5-1 CASSSRGGGRGFYNEQFF
TRBJ2-4 few TRBV7-2 CASSLARTQLAKNIQYF
TRBJ2-5 - TRBV7-7 CASSLAGLAGETQYF
TRBJ2-2 few TRBV7-3 CASSSAGGSGELFF